This T cell receptor beta chain was captured in a study of cytomegalovirus exposure and HLA in healthy donors. This clone was observed a handful of times. Its matching antigen is unknown. The CDR3 runs 14 residues. The germline V gene has CDR1 MNHNS and CDR2 SASEGT. The V and J ends lost 5 bases and 2 bases respectively, with 10 bases between them. The study drew the donors from its approximately 110-subject validation cohort, separate from the approximately 700-subject first cohort. Produced via immunoSEQ multiplex PCR; TCRdb's table is partial and in-frame only. Of 100,000 to 150,000 clones listed, around 90% are singletons. Study results and limitations: For cytomegalovirus status, the classifier reportedly gave diagnoses with high specificity and sensitivity. Investigators reported 150 to 200 TCR beta chains as tied to cytomegalovirus.

Sequenced: PBMCs. V and J are TRBV6-1 and TRBJ1-3, with D possibly matching TRBD1 (5 bases). The TCR comes from a woman aged 18-30 years in good health and CMV-seronegative. The CDR3 here is CASSPGTTGNTIYF. The CDR3 DNA is TGTGCCAGCAGTCCCGGGACTACTGGAAACACCATATATTTT.